This passage covers 17 T cell receptor beta chains from one sample sequenced in a study of cytomegalovirus exposure and HLA in healthy donors. With 60 Vbeta and 13 Jbeta primers, the PCR was carried out. TCRdb's table, derived via immunoSEQ multiplex PCR, lists solely in-frame clones and lacks some. The table has 45,000 to 65,000 clones, 70% to 80% seen once. Material for sequencing was PBMCs. Receptors were obtained from a woman in her forties in good health and CMV-seropositive.

Here the CDR3 reads CASSVTGGGELFF. Written as DNA, the CDR3 is TGTGCCAGCAGCGTGACAGGGGGCGGGGAGCTGTTTTTT. This chain joins TRBV7-3 and TRBJ2-2; 9 bases are shared with TRBD1. Germline V lookup: CDR1 SGHTA, CDR2 FQGTGA. This CDR3 region has 13 residues. Trimming cost V 5 bases and J 7 bases; bases outside gene matches: 2.

J is TRBJ1-5 and V is TRBV19; TRBD1 is a possible D gene (6 bases). The CDR3 loop spans 16 amino acids. Germline CDR1 LNHDA, CDR2 SQIVND (reference sequence). The V and J ends lost 0 bases and 7 bases respectively, with 16 bases between them. CDR3 amino acids: CASSIERGILGQPQHF. The CDR3 DNA sequence: TGTGCCAGTAGTATAGAGAGGGGGATCCTCGGCCAGCCCCAGCATTTT.

In its sample, this clone was seen a few times. The chain links TRBV27 to TRBJ1-1; the D gene is possibly TRBD1 (6 bases). V lost 5 bases and J lost 0, with 10 bases in between. The CDR3 length is 14 residues. Germline V gene sequence: CDR1 MNHEY, CDR2 SMNVEV (reference sequence). The CDR3 region has the DNA TGTGCCAGCAGTGTGAGGACAGTGAACACTGAAGCTTTCTTT. Its translation: CASSVRTVNTEAFF.

V and J are TRBV7-9 and TRBJ1-2, with 9 bases lining up with TRBD1. V lost 5 bases and J lost 4; bases outside the gene matches: 11. This CDR3 spans 16 amino acids. Germline lookup yields CDR1 SEHNR and CDR2 FQNEAQ (reference sequence). The CDR3 nucleotides are TGTGCCAGCAGCCGTACCCGGGACAGGGTGGTCTATGGCTACACCTTC. Translated, it gives CASSRTRDRVVYGYTF.

The chain joins TRBV2 to TRBJ1-4; no firm D call. V lost 6 bases to trimming and J lost 3 bases, with 11 bases between them. The CDR3 runs 14 residues. The germline V gene encodes CDR1 SNHLY and CDR2 FYNNEI. CDR3 protein: CASRPGRANEKLFF. In nucleotides, the CDR3 is TGTGCCAGCAGACCGGGGAGGGCTAATGAAAAACTGTTTTTT. Full variable domain (rest looked up from reference TRBV2 and TRBJ1-4): EPEVTQTPSHQVTQMGQEVILRCVPISNHLYFYWYRQILGQKVEFLVSFYNNEISEKSEIFDDQFSVERPDGSNFTLKIRSTKLEDSAMYFCASRPGRANEKLFFGSGTQLSVL.

In this sample, this clone turned up a few times. The V call is TRBV25-1, the J call TRBJ1-2, with D unclear. This CDR3 is 13 amino acids long. Germline V gene sequence: CDR1 MGHDK, CDR2 SYGVNS. Trimming shortened V by 3 bases and J by 2 bases, and 7 bases separated the two germline ends. CDR3 sequence (DNA): TGTGCCAGCAGTGAGTACAGCAACTATGGCTACACCTTC. It codes for CASSEYSNYGYTF.

This sequence joins TRBV29-1 and TRBJ2-4, with D perhaps TRBD1 (6 bases). Germline values: CDR1 SQVTM, CDR2 ANQGSEA. V lost 5 bases, J lost 7 bases, and 9 bases lay in between. This CDR3 comprises 11 residues. The DNA for the CDR3 is TGCAGCGTTCAACAGGGTAACATTCAGTACTTC. It encodes CSVQQGNIQYF.

In its sample, this clone was seen a few times. The chain carries TRBV30 and TRBJ1-3; D is ambiguous. Germline lookup yields CDR1 GTSNPN and CDR2 SVGIG (reference sequence). Trimming took off 4 bases at V and 3 bases at J, with 13 bases between the two ends. CDR3 length equals 14 residues. The CDR3 DNA is TGTGCCTGGACAACCGTCTTCGGTGGAAACACCATATATTTT. This encodes CAWTTVFGGNTIYF.

The chain recombines TRBV4-2 with TRBJ1-1; TRBD1 is a possible D gene (6 bases). Deletions cut 3 bases from V and 3 bases from J, with 17 bases between. Looked up from germline, CDR1 is LGHNA and CDR2 is YNFKEQ. This CDR3 is 16 amino acids long. The CDR3 loop is CASSHPTGNYDTEAFF. DNA for the CDR3: TGTGCCAGCAGCCACCCTACAGGGAATTACGACACTGAAGCTTTCTTT.

This sequence joins TRBV5-4 and TRBJ1-1; 7 bases agree with TRBD1. V was pared by 6 bases and J by 1 base, with 9 bases of the junction left unmatched. Germline V gene lookup returns CDR1 SGHNT and CDR2 YYREEE (reference sequence). The CDR3 runs to 15 residues. The CDR3: CASKRQGARNTEAFF. In DNA, the CDR3 is TGTGCCAGCAAACGACAGGGAGCCAGGAACACTGAAGCTTTCTTT.

The rearrangement joins TRBV25-1 to TRBJ2-3; 9 bases align to TRBD2. The CDR3 has 15 amino acids. Germline V gene data show CDR1 as MGHDK and CDR2 as SYGVNS. The V gene end was trimmed by 7 bases and the J gene end by 4 bases; junction bases not matched to a gene: 9. The CDR3, as DNA: TGTGCCAGCATGGCCGCGGGGGGGCATGCAGATACGCAGTATTTT. It translates to CASMAAGGHADTQYF.

This chain uses TRBV5-1 with TRBJ2-1; TRBD2 matches 7 bases. The ends lost 6 bases at V and 0 bases at J; junction bases unmatched: 9. Per germline, CDR1 SGHRS and CDR2 YFSETQ. The CDR3 length is 16 residues. CDR3 protein: CASTGTSASSYNEQFF. The CDR3 DNA follows: TGCGCCAGCACCGGAACTAGCGCCAGCTCCTACAATGAGCAGTTCTTC.

The V gene is TRBV5-1, the J gene TRBJ2-1; 11 positions agree with TRBD1. The CDR3 runs 16 residues. Looked up from germline, CDR1 is SGHRS and CDR2 is YFSETQ. After removal of 3 bases from V and 9 bases from J, the junction contained 11 bases not matched to a gene. The CDR3 DNA follows: TGCGCCAGCAGCTCGGATGCCGGACAGGGGGCAGGTGAGCAGTTCTTC. It codes for CASSSDAGQGAGEQFF.

This clone was recorded once. The V gene is TRBV7-3, the J gene TRBJ1-4; 8 nucleotides line up with TRBD1. The CDR3 runs 14 residues. Germline V lookup: CDR1 SGHTA, CDR2 FQGTGA. With V trimmed by 3 bases and J by 4 bases, 1 base remained unmatched. The CDR3 DNA sequence: TGTGCCAGCAGCTTGACAGGGGATAATGAAAAACTGTTTTTT. Its translation: CASSLTGDNEKLFF.

As regards this clone: One end of the junction fails to match germline, which may point to a read error. The chain links TRBV5-1 to TRBJ2-5, with 9 bases fitting TRBD1. Per germline, CDR1 SGHRS and CDR2 YFSETQ. The CDR3 is 14 amino acids. The DNA for the CDR3 is TGCGCCAGCAGCTTTCGGGACAGGGAATCACAAGTTAACTTC. As protein: CASSFRDRESQVNF.

This chain uses TRBV30 with TRBJ2-1, with TRBD2 identical over 8 bases. CDR3 length: 14 amino acids. V lost 4 bases and J lost 6; bases outside the gene matches: 8. Germline V gene lookup returns CDR1 GTSNPN and CDR2 SVGIG (reference sequence). The CDR3 region has the DNA TGTGCCTGGACTCCGGGACTAGGATTCAATGAGCAGTTCTTC. Residues: CAWTPGLGFNEQFF.

The rearrangement links TRBV6-5 to TRBJ1-4; no clear D gene. The V and J ends lost 0 bases and 0 bases respectively, with 8 bases between them. The CDR3 contains 16 residues. In germline, CDR1 is MNHEY, CDR2 SVGAGI. The CDR3 DNA follows: TGTGCCAGCAGTTACTCGTGGTCGGCAACTAATGAAAAACTGTTTTTT. The encoded protein is CASSYSWSATNEKLFF.